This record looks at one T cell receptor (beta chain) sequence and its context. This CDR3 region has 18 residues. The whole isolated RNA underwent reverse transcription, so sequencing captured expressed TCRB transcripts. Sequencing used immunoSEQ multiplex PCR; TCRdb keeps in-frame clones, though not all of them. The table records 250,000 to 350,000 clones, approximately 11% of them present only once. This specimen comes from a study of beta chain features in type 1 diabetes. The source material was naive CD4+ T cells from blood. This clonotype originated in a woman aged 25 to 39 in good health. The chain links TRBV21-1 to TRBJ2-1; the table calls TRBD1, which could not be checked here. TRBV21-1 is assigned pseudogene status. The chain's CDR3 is CASSKVWDTLPQGGEQFF. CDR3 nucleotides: TGTGCCAGCAGCAAAGTATGGGACACTCTTCCCCAAGGGGGCGAGCAGTTCTTC.